This TCR beta chain was recovered during a study of blood T cell repertoires in COVID-19. Study information: Collection of acute and convalescent COVID-19 samples took place in the United States, Italy and Spain. PBMCs, B-cell-depleted T cells, or T cells were the source of the cDNA or gDNA that made up the material.

Trimming took 0 bases from V and 4 from J; bases not matched to a gene: 4. The germline V gene has CDR1 SGHRS and CDR2 YFSETQ. This CDR3 contains 15 residues. Per the original methods: Using reference gene primer amplification, nucleated cell counts were estimated. Data came from immunoSEQ multiplex PCR; TCRdb stores just in-frame clones and leaves some out. The V and J calls and the clone size are those of that table, but D and trimming were determined from the DNA. The data hold roughly 41,000 clones, with approximately 90% observed a single time. The TCR originated in a human donor in a cohort sampled during active COVID-19. V and J are TRBV5-1 and TRBJ1-2; 9 nucleotides agree with TRBD1. Sequencing was performed on peripheral blood. CDR3 nucleotide sequence: TGCGCCAGCAGCTTGGCCGGGACAGGGAGCTATGGCTACACCTTC. Protein sequence: CASSLAGTGSYGYTF.